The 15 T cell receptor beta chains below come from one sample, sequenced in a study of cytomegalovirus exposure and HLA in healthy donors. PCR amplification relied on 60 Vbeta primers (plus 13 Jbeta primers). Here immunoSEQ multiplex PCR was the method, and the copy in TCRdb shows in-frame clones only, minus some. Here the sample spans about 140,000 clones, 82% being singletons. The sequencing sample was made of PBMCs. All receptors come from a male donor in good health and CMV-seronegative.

CDR3 nucleotide sequence: TGTGCCAGCAGCTACGGGATTGAGCAGTTCTTC. It specifies CASSYGIEQFF. This chain connects TRBV5-6 to TRBJ2-1; D perhaps matches TRBD2 (5 bases). The CDR3 covers 11 residues. Germline assignment: CDR1 SGHDT and CDR2 YYEEEE. Trimming took off 3 bases at V and 9 bases at J, with 7 bases between the two ends.

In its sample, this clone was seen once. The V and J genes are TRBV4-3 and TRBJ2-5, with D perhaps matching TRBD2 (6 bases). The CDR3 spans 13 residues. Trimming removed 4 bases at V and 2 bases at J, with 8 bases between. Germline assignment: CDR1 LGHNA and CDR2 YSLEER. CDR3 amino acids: CASSLAVQETQYF. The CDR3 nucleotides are TGCGCCAGCAGCCTAGCGGTTCAAGAGACCCAGTACTTC.

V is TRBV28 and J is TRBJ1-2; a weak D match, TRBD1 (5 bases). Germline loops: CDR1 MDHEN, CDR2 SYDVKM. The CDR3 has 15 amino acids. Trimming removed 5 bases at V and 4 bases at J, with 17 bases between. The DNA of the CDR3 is TGTGCCAGCAGTCCGCCGGGGGGGTCCTCCTATGGCTACACCTTC. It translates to CASSPPGGSSYGYTF.

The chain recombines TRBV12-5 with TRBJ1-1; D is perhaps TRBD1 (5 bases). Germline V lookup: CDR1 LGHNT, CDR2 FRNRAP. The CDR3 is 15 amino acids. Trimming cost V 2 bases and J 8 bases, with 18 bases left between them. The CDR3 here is CASGLSTFPGREAFF. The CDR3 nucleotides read TGTGCTAGTGGTTTGTCCACATTCCCAGGGAGGGAAGCTTTCTTT. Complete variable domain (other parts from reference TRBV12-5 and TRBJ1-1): DARVTQTPRHKVTEMGQEVTMRCQPILGHNTVFWYRQTMMQGLELLAYFRNRAPLDDSGMPKDRFSAEMPDATLATLKIQPSEPRDSAVYFCASGLSTFPGREAFFGQGTRLTVV.

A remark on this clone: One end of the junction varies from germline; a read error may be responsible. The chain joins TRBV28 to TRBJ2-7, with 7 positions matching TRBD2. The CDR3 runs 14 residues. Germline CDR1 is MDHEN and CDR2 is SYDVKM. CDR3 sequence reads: CASRAGRTSHEQYF. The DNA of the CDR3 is TGTGCCAGCAGGGCCGGGAGGACCTCCCACGAGCAGTACTTC.

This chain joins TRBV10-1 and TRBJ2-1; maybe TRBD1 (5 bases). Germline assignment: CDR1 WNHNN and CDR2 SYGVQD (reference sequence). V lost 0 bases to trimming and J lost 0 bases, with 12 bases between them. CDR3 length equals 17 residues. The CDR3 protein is CASSESVTENSYNEQFF. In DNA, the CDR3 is TGCGCCAGCAGTGAGTCTGTGACAGAGAACTCCTACAATGAGCAGTTCTTC.

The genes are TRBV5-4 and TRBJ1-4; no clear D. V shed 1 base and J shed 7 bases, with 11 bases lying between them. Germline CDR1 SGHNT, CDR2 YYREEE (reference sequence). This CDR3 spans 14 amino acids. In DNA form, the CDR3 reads TGTGCCAGCAGCTTGATCGCTGAGGGTGAAAAACTGTTTTTT. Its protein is CASSLIAEGEKLFF.

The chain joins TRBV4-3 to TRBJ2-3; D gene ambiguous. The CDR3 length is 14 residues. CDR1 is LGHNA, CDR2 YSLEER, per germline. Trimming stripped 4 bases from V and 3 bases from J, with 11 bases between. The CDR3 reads CASSPLFNTDTQYF. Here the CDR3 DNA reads TGCGCCAGCAGCCCCCTGTTTAATACAGATACGCAGTATTTT.

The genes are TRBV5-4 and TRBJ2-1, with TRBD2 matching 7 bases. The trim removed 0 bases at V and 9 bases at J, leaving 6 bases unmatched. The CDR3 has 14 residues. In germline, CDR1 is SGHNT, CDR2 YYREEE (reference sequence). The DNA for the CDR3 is TGTGCCAGCAGCTTGGATGGCGGGAGCTCTGAGCAGTTCTTC. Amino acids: CASSLDGGSSEQFF.

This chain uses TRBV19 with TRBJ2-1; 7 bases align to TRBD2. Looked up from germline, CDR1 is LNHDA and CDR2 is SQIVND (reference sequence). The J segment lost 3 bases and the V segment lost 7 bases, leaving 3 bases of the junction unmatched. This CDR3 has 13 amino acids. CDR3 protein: CASMGGSYNEQFF. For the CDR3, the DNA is TGTGCCAGTATGGGGGGGAGCTACAATGAGCAGTTCTTC.

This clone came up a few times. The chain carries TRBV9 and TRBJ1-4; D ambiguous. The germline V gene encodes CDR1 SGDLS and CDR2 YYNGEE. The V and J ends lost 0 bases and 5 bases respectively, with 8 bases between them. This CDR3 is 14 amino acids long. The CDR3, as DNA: TGTGCCAGCAGCGTAGATATCCAGAATGAAAAACTGTTTTTT. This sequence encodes CASSVDIQNEKLFF.

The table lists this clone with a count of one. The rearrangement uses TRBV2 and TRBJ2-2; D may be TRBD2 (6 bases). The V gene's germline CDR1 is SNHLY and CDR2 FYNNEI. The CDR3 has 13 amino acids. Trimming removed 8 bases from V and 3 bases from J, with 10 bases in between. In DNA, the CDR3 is TGTGCCAGCCGACTAGTACACACCGGGGAGCTGTTTTTT. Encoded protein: CASRLVHTGELFF.

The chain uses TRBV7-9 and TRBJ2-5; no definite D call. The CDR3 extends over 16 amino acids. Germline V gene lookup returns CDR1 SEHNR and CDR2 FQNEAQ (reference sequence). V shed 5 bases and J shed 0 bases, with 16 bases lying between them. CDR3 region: CASSLLKEQYQETQYF. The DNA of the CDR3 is TGTGCCAGCAGCCTCCTCAAGGAGCAGTACCAAGAGACCCAGTACTTC.

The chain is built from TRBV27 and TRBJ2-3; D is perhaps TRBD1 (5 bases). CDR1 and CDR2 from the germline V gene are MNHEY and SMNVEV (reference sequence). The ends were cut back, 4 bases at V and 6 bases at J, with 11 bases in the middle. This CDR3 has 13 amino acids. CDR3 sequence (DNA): TGTGCCAGCAGTTCCGGACACGCGGATACGCAGTATTTT. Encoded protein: CASSSGHADTQYF.

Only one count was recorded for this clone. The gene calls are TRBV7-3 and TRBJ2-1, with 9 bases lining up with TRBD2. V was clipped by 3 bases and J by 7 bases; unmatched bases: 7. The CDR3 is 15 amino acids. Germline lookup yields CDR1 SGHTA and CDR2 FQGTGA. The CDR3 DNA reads TGTGCCAGCAGCTTCTTAGCGGGAGTAAATAATGAGCAGTTCTTC. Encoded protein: CASSFLAGVNNEQFF. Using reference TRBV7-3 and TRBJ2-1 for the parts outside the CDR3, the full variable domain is GAGVSQTPSNKVTEKGKYVELRCDPISGHTALYWYRQSLGQGPEFLIYFQGTGAADDSGLPNDRFFAVRPEGSVSTLKIQRTERGDSAVYLCASSFLAGVNNEQFFGPGTRLTVL.